This TCR beta chain derives from a study of neurological immune-mediated disorders. Regarding the study as a whole: HTLV-1-associated myelopathy had the most TCR clonal expansion, whereas multiple sclerosis had the least (lower than in healthy controls).

Every sequencing run generated over 180 million TCR-beta sequences from 15-18 subjects. Using its own MiXCR run on the 5' RACE reads, TCRdb lists one record per CDR3 protein. This sample has 40,000 to 45,000 distinct CDR3 sequences, with more than 9.5% found just once. This clonotype has a count of ten or more. Its antigen is undetermined. The TCR comes from a female donor in good health. Input material: PBMCs.

CDR3 loop: CASSLAAGRGYEQYF. The CDR3 bases are TGCGCCAGCAGCTTGGCCGCAGGGCGCGGCTACGAGCAGTACTTC. The chain is built from TRBV5-1 and TRBJ2-7, with D perhaps TRBD1 (5 bases). V dropped 0 bases and J dropped 3 bases, with 13 bases sitting between them. CDR1 is SGHRS and CDR2 is YFSETQ in the germline V gene. The CDR3 length is 15 residues.